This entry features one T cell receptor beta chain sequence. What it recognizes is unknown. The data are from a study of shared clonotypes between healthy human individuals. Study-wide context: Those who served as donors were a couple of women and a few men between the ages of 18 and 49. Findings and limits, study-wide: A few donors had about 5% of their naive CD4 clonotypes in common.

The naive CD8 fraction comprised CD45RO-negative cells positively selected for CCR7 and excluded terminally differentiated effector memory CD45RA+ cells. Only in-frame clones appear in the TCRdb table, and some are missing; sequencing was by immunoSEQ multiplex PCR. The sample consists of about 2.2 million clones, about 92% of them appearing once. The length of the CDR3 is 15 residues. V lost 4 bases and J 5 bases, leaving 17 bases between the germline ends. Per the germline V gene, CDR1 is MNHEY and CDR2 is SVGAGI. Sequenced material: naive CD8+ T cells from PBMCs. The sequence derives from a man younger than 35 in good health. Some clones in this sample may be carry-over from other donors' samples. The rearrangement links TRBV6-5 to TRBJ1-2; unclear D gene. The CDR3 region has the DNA TGTGCCAGCAGTTCTAGGACCGGGAACCTTTATGGCTACACCTTC. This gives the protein CASSSRTGNLYGYTF.